Below, 3 T cell receptor beta chains from the same sample are listed, as sequenced in a study of synovial regulatory T cells in juvenile arthritis. Here immunoSEQ multiplex PCR was the method, and the copy in TCRdb shows in-frame clones only, minus some. There are 6,400 or so clones in the sample, with 0.55% to 0.7% held by the top ten. The sample taken for sequencing was Treg cells from blood. The sample's subset: remaining (HLA-DR-negative) circulating blood Treg cells. Source of these receptors: a donor younger than 30 with juvenile idiopathic arthritis.

The chain uses TRBV21-1 and TRBJ1-2. TRBV21-1 counts as a pseudogene. The CDR3 has 15 residues. Only the protein is on record. CDR3 region: CASSKGGRAHYGYTF.

V usage is TRBV5-1 and J usage is TRBJ2-3; TCRdb names TRBD2, which stays unverified in the absence of DNA. The CDR3 consists of 14 residues. This entry has no DNA. Per germline, CDR1 SGHRS and CDR2 YFSETQ. The CDR3 is CASSLAGAGDTQYF.

The chain has TRBV7-8 and TRBJ1-4; the TRBD1 assignment by TCRdb is unverifiable without DNA. Per germline, CDR1 SGHVS and CDR2 FQNEAQ. CDR3 length: 17 amino acids. No DNA is given. CDR3 sequence reads: CASSLIIGQGSNEKLFF.